The source of this T cell receptor (beta chain) is a study of type 1 regulatory T cells. Study context: An in vitro protocol generated T-allo10, a Tr1-enriched, alloantigen-specific CD4 T cell product.

TCRdb re-analysed the reads in MiXCR, keeping a single row per CDR3 protein. The repertoire includes approximately 42,000 distinct CDR3 sequences, more than 10% of them detected once, and around 8% sits in the top ten. The CDR3 totals 13 residues. CDR1 and CDR2 (germline): SGHTA, FQGNSA. Trimming removed 3 bases from V and 7 bases from J, with 10 bases in between. Ten or more counts support this clonotype. Antigen: not known. Sequenced material: cultured non-Tr1 T cells, either the whole culture or a sorted T cell fraction (not recorded which). This chain links TRBV7-2 with TRBJ2-1; D not certain. The source of this sequence is a human donor in good health. CDR3 protein: CASSLERENEQFF. DNA for the CDR3: TGTGCCAGCAGCTTGGAAAGAGAGAATGAGCAGTTCTTC.